The count of the clone carrying this TCR beta chain is one. This sample is drawn from a study of blood T cell repertoires in COVID-19. Study overall: Collection of acute and convalescent COVID-19 samples took place in the United States, Italy and Spain.

The CDR3 totals 14 residues. Germline values: CDR1 SNHLY, CDR2 FYNNEI. Trimming cost V 4 bases and J 8 bases, with 14 bases left between them. Here immunoSEQ multiplex PCR was the method, and the copy in TCRdb shows in-frame clones only, minus some. The sample lists approximately 290,000 clones; 70% to 90% were seen once. The rearrangement links TRBV2 to TRBJ1-4; D is unresolved. Material: PBMCs or T cells enriched from blood (not recorded which). The TCR was taken from a woman under 40 who had recovered from COVID-19. This CDR3 is CASSALASGEKLFF. Written as DNA, the CDR3 is TGTGCCAGCAGTGCTCTGGCCTCGGGAGAAAAACTGTTTTTT.